The 12 T cell receptor beta chains reported below all come from one sample, sequenced in a study of spatial heterogeneity in lung cancer. General study results and limits: Counts of expanded intratumoral alpha and beta TCRs tracked tumor mutation counts.

Indicated time point: sample taken at primary tumor resection. These receptors' targets are unknown. One entry per CDR3 protein results from TCRdb running MiXCR on the 5' RACE reads. The sample lists some 9,900 distinct CDR3 sequences, 9% to 15% occurring once. The sequenced sample was lung tumor tissue, obtained at surgery. The source of these receptors is a male donor with early-stage non-small cell lung cancer.

This clonotype was seen ten or more times. The library was prepared for alpha chains; this beta chain is a stray read, so its frequency means little. The V and J genes are TRBV6-5 and TRBJ2-3; 7 nucleotides align to TRBD2. V dropped 6 bases and J dropped 4; count of bases not matched to a gene: 4. The CDR3 consists of 13 residues. Germline-derived CDR1 and CDR2 are MNHEY and SVGAGI. The CDR3 DNA reads TGTGCCAGCAGATGGCTAGCGGCAGATACGCAGTATTTT. The encoded protein is CASRWLAADTQYF.

There are many counts of this clonotype. In a library made to pick up alpha chains, this beta chain is a stray read with a size that means little. The rearrangement joins TRBV20-1 to TRBJ2-3; the D call may be TRBD1 or TRBD2 (6 bases each). Germline V gene lookup returns CDR1 DFQATT and CDR2 SNEGSKA (reference sequence). V lost 5 bases and J lost 1, with 13 bases in between. The length of the CDR3 is 14 residues. The CDR3 region has the DNA TGCAGTGCTTGGGGGGCCGGGCGCACAGATACGCAGTATTTT. Its protein is CSAWGAGRTDTQYF.

With regard to this clonotype: This beta chain lies outside the target of a library built for alpha chains; its clone size means little. The V and J genes are TRBV20-1 and TRBJ1-2; TRBD1 matches 7 bases. J gave up 5 bases and V 4 bases, and 10 bases lay outside the gene matches. This CDR3 has 14 residues. The germline V gene encodes CDR1 DFQATT and CDR2 SNEGSKA (reference sequence). The CDR3: CSAISGGAQYGYTF. DNA of the CDR3: TGCAGTGCTATATCAGGGGGGGCGCAATATGGCTACACCTTC.

This clonotype was seen only a few times. This beta chain is an unintended read in a library built for alpha chains; its size means little. This rearrangement joins TRBV7-3 to TRBJ2-3; a weak D match, TRBD1 (5 bases). Germline values: CDR1 SGHTA, CDR2 FQGTGA. Trimming removed 5 bases from V and 0 bases from J, with 12 bases in between. The CDR3 sequence is 15 residues long. In DNA form, the CDR3 reads TGTGCCAGCAGCCCTTGGGGCGCTAGCACAGATACGCAGTATTTT. Its translation is CASSPWGASTDTQYF.

For this clonotype: A library made for alpha chains picked up this beta chain off target, so its size means little. V is TRBV20-1 and J is TRBJ1-2, with unresolved D. Trimming removed 2 bases from V and 6 bases from J, with 16 bases in between. Germline assignment: CDR1 DFQATT and CDR2 SNEGSKA (reference sequence). The CDR3 is made up of 14 amino acids. CDR3 coding DNA: TGCAGTGCTAGAAACCACCGGTGGAGAGATGGCTACACCTTC. This codes for CSARNHRWRDGYTF.

This clonotype occurred many times. This beta chain lies outside the target of a library built for alpha chains; its clone size means little. The chain combines TRBV12-3 or TRBV12-4 with TRBJ2-1, with a possible D match to TRBD2 (5 bases). The ends were cut back, 7 bases at V and 9 bases at J, with 19 bases in the middle. The CDR3 is 14 amino acids. Here the CDR3 reads CASTLFLGAVEQFF. The CDR3 DNA reads as TGTGCCAGCACCCTCTTCCTGGGAGCTGTTGAGCAGTTCTTC.

Worth noting for this clonotype: Since the library was made to target alpha chains, this beta chain is a stray read and its abundance is not meaningful. The chain couples TRBV6-5 to TRBJ2-3, with 9 bases fitting TRBD2. Per the germline V gene, CDR1 is MNHEY and CDR2 is SVGAGI. V was pared by 6 bases and J by 2 bases, with 12 bases of the junction left unmatched. CDR3 length equals 17 residues. DNA for the CDR3: TGTGCCAGCAGGCCGGATTCGCGGGGGGGGACCACAGATACGCAGTATTTT. This sequence encodes CASRPDSRGGTTDTQYF.

This clonotype ranks as medium-sized (0.01 to 0.1%). Little can be read into the size of this beta chain, an off-target read in a library designed for alpha chains. The CDR3: CSVGPGATNEKLFF. The CDR3 DNA is TGCAGCGTGGGACCTGGTGCAACTAATGAAAAACTGTTTTTT. This chain joins TRBV29-1 and TRBJ1-4, with a weak D call TRBD1 (5 bases). V was cut by 6 bases and J by 0 bases, with 11 bases left in between. The CDR3 length is 14 residues. Per germline, CDR1 SQVTM and CDR2 ANQGSEA.

This clonotype was counted at least ten times. For a library built for alpha chains, this beta chain is a stray read; little rests on its size. The genes are TRBV6-6 and TRBJ2-3; no clear D gene. V lost 4 bases, J lost 4 bases, and 12 bases lay in between. The CDR3 is 14 amino acids. The germline V gene has CDR1 MNHNY and CDR2 SVGAGI (reference sequence). CDR3 sequence (DNA): TGTGCCAGCAGTTTGGCGGAGCTGGCAGATACGCAGTATTTT. Its translation is CASSLAELADTQYF.

Comment on this clonotype: This beta chain is an off-target read within a library intended for alpha chains, so its frequency means little. The J gene is TRBJ1-5, the V gene TRBV5-1, with D perhaps TRBD1 (5 bases). Germline V gene lookup returns CDR1 SGHRS and CDR2 YFSETQ. The CDR3 contains 16 residues. V lost 4 bases, J lost 0 bases, and 14 bases lay in between. The CDR3 region has the DNA TGCGCCAGCAGCCCAGGCGGGGCCGATAGCAATCAGCCCCAGCATTTT. It translates to CASSPGGADSNQPQHF.

This clonotype is categorized as medium-sized. In a library made to pick up alpha chains, this beta chain is a stray read with a size that means little. J is TRBJ1-2 and V is TRBV20-1; D remains ambiguous. V was cut by 0 bases and J by 2 bases, with 13 bases left in between. Germline V gene data show CDR1 as DFQATT and CDR2 as SNEGSKA (reference sequence). The CDR3 is 15 amino acids. CDR3 residues: CSARDEVQANYGYTF. The CDR3, as DNA: TGCAGTGCTAGAGATGAGGTGCAAGCCAACTATGGCTACACCTTC.

This clonotype is medium-sized (0.01 to 0.1%). In a library made to pick up alpha chains, this beta chain is a stray read with a size that means little. The J gene is TRBJ1-1, the V gene TRBV7-9, with D possibly TRBD1 on 6 matching bases. The CDR3 extends over 13 amino acids. Per germline, CDR1 SEHNR and CDR2 FQNEAQ (reference sequence). The V end lost 4 bases, the J end lost 11 bases, and 17 bases lay between the germline ends. CDR3 in amino acids: CASSSQVGAEAFF. In nucleotides, the CDR3 is TGTGCCAGCAGCTCCCAAGTGGGGGCGGAGGCTTTCTTT.